This T cell receptor (beta chain) came from a study of T cell changes during pregnancy in multiple sclerosis. Libraries were prepared by immunoSEQ multiplex PCR; TCRdb keeps only in-frame clonotypes and omits some of them. The sample lists approximately 44,000 clones, around 90% seen once, with around 0.5% in the top ten. Trimming took 10 bases from V and 4 from J; bases not matched to a gene: 10. The CDR3 sequence is 14 residues long. In germline, CDR1 is SNHLY, CDR2 FYNNEI. This chain links TRBV2 with TRBJ2-1; 7 bases align to TRBD1. The specimen was CD4+ T cells from peripheral blood mononuclear cells, collected in the second trimester of pregnancy. This clonotype was sampled from a female donor in good health, enrolled as a control in a pregnancy study. The CDR3 DNA reads as TGTGCCACACTCTTGGGACAGATATACAATGAGCAGTTCTTC. It encodes CATLLGQIYNEQFF.